This T cell receptor (beta chain) comes out of a study of T cell responses to AZD1222 COVID-19 vaccine. This CDR3 has 12 amino acids. In germline, CDR1 is PRHDT, CDR2 FYEKMQ (reference sequence). The V gene lost 0 bases and the J gene lost 5 bases, with 4 bases spanning the gap. To note about this clone: The sample holds other DNA sequences that translate to the same CDR3.

Using immunoSEQ multiplex PCR, the repertoire was profiled, and TCRdb retains in-frame clones only, with some absent. The table shows about 95,000 clones, with 85% to 90% occurring only once. The chain links TRBV13 to TRBJ1-1; D is unclear. The specimen comprised peripheral blood, sampled on day 0 of AZD1222 vaccination. The origin of this receptor is an adult in good health. CDR3 loop: CASSLGRTEAFF. The CDR3, as DNA: TGTGCCAGCAGCTTAGGTCGGACTGAAGCTTTCTTT. Combining the CDR3 with reference TRBV13 and TRBJ1-1 gives the whole variable domain AAGVIQSPRHLIKEKRETATLKCYPIPRHDTVYWYQQGPGQDPQFLISFYEKMQSDKGSIPDRFSAQQFSDYHSELNMSSLELGDSALYFCASSLGRTEAFFGQGTRLTVV.